The present T cell receptor (beta chain) was sequenced within a study of CD8 T cells in Susac syndrome. cDNA came from around 0.54 to 1 ug RNA primed by random hexamers. Amplification of TCR beta CDR3 used immunoSEQ multiplex PCR across 54 Vbeta and 13 Jbeta. TCRdb recomputed calls from the immunoSEQ multiplex PCR reads with MiXCR, one row per CDR3 protein. There are 130,000 to 150,000 distinct CDR3 sequences in the sample; 90% to 95% occur only once, and roughly 0.27% lies in the top ten. Sequencing of TCR beta covered CD8+ and CD4+ T cells obtained from blood. FACS was used to enrich TEMRA cells, whereas the CD8+ and CD4+ T cells were obtained by negative isolation. The sequence came from a human donor in good health. Sequencing was performed on CD8+ T cells from PBMCs.

In nucleotides, the CDR3 is TGTGCCAGCAGTTTACGAGGGGATCCCTACAATGAGCAGTTCTTC. Amino acids: CASSLRGDPYNEQFF. V is TRBV28 and J is TRBJ2-1; the D gene could be TRBD1 or TRBD2 (5 bases each). CDR3 size: 15 residues. The germline V gene encodes CDR1 MDHEN and CDR2 SYDVKM. With 2 bases removed from V and 2 bases from J, the gap between germline ends came to 10 bases.